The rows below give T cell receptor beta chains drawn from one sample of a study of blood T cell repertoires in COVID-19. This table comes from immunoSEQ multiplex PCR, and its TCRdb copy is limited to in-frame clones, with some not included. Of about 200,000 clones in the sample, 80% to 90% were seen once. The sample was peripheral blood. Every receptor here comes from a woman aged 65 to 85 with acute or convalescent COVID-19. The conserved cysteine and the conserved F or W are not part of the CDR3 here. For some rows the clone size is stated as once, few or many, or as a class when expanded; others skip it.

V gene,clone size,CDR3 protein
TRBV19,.,ASSVLTGTDFWIDQPQH
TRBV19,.,ASSSPRDSLYGYT
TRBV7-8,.,ASSLGLNTGELF
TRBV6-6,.,ASSYSIAGGTDTQY
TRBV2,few,ASSKDRGLGNEQF
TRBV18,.,ASSSDRVPGEKLF
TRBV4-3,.,ASRNRVNSPLH
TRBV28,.,ATSKGNRPQY
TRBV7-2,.,ASSSGLAGGEQF
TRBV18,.,ASSPPSGGTYYEQY
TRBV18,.,ASSPNSEKLF
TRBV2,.,ASSARTGAGNEQF
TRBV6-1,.,ASSELLQETQY
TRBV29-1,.,SVVPWGRNTEAF
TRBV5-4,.,ASSSWGVRGTDTQY
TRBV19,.,ASSASGTIDSPLH
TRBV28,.,ASRLLGAADTQY
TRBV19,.,ASSMVTGGPREQY
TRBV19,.,ASSIYSTGTGANVLT
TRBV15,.,ATSRGPGGDNEQF
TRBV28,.,ASSTGLTYEQY
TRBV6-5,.,ASSYSTGSNSPLH